This T cell receptor (beta chain) was sequenced for a study of blood T cell repertoires in COVID-19. Recruited during active infection, patients (from Seattle) were subsequently followed longitudinally. The V and J ends lost 1 base and 3 bases respectively, with 15 bases between them. Per germline, CDR1 LGHDT and CDR2 YNNKEL (reference sequence). The CDR3 is made up of 16 amino acids. Sequencing used immunoSEQ multiplex PCR; TCRdb keeps in-frame clones, though not all of them. The sample carries 200,000 to 300,000 clones, about nine tenths recorded once. Input material: peripheral blood. The source of this sequence is a person aged 18-30 years with COVID-19, enrolled during active disease. The chain combines TRBV3-1 (or the pseudogene TRBV3-2) with TRBJ1-2; TRBD1 might be the D (5 bases). The CDR3 DNA follows: TGTGCCAGCAGCCAAGCAAAGGACATAAGGTACTATGGCTACACCTTC. Its protein is CASSQAKDIRYYGYTF.